The clone carrying this T cell receptor beta chain was observed a handful of times. The sorted Tregs were CD4+CD25+CD127-/low cells. Germline V gene lookup returns CDR1 MNHNS and CDR2 SASEGT. After removal of 6 bases from V and 6 bases from J, the junction contained 7 bases not matched to a gene. The CDR3 length is 14 residues. TCRdb reanalysed the 5' RACE reads using MiXCR and keeps one entry per CDR3 protein. The repertoire consists of over 40,000 distinct CDR3 sequences, with over 20% occurring once and the leading ten covering 3.5% to 4.5%. The clonotype was recovered from a female donor with breast cancer. Sequencing was carried out using Tregs sorted from a lymph node. The rearrangement links TRBV6-1 to TRBJ2-3; TRBD1 agrees at 9 bases. The CDR3 loop is CASSPGQGVDTQYF. The CDR3 DNA is TGTGCCAGCAGCCCGGGACAGGGAGTGGATACGCAGTATTTT.